This is a list of T cell receptor beta chains from one sample in a study of sequential checkpoint blockade in melanoma. Measured with immunoSEQ multiplex PCR; TCRdb has only the in-frame clones, and not every one. The sample contains under 20,000 clones, 73% of which appear only once. The sequencing used CD8+ T cells sorted from blood (inferred from file names), collected from a patient given nivolumab and ipilimumab in sequence. Every receptor here comes from a human donor with melanoma. Both conserved end residues are part of each CDR3. Each record gives: J gene, D gene, V gene, clone size, CDR3 protein, CDR3 DNA. D genes are given only for firm matches. For some rows the clone size is stated as once, few or many, or as a class when expanded; others skip it.

TRBJ2-7 | - | TRBV7-9 | - | CASSPAGSPYEQYF | TGTGCCAGCAGCCCCGCAGGGTCCCCCTACGAGCAGTACTTC
TRBJ1-2 | TRBD1 | TRBV29-1 | - | CSVEDRADYGYTF | TGCAGCGTTGAGGACAGGGCGGACTATGGCTACACCTTC
TRBJ1-5 | TRBD1 | TRBV14 | - | CASSLGTGSNQPQHF | TGTGCCAGCAGCCTAGGGACAGGGAGCAATCAGCCCCAGCATTTT
TRBJ1-3 | TRBD1 | TRBV2 | - | CASSPGQGAKGNTIYF | TGTGCCAGCAGCCCTGGACAGGGGGCGAAAGGAAACACCATATATTTT
TRBJ1-1 | - | TRBV18 | few | CASSWTVPEAFF | TGTGCCAGCTCCTGGACAGTTCCTGAAGCTTTCTTT
TRBJ1-2 | TRBD1 | TRBV29-1 | once | CSARDRGLPNYGYTF | TGCAGCGCACGGGACAGGGGACTGCCTAACTATGGCTACACCTTC
TRBJ2-2 | TRBD1 | TRBV7-8 | - | CASSPNLGQGGGELFF | TGTGCCAGCAGCCCTAACCTCGGACAGGGTGGCGGGGAGCTGTTTTTT
TRBJ1-1 | - | TRBV6-5 | - | CASRGRGSEAFF | TGTGCCAGCAGGGGGAGGGGTTCTGAAGCTTTCTTT
TRBJ2-7 | - | TRBV6-5 | - | CASSYRGLTYEQYF | TGTGCCAGCAGTTACAGGGGACTTACGTACGAGCAGTACTTC
TRBJ2-7 | TRBD1 | TRBV29-1 | - | CSVLGTALDEQYF | TGCAGCGTCCTCGGGACAGCCCTGGACGAGCAGTACTTC
TRBJ2-7 | TRBD1 | TRBV7-9 | - | CASSPPTGSYEQYF | TGTGCCAGCAGCCCCCCGACAGGGTCCTACGAGCAGTACTTC
TRBJ2-7 | TRBD1 | TRBV28 | few | CASRGTGFYEQYF | TGTGCCAGCAGGGGGACAGGGTTCTACGAGCAGTACTTC
TRBJ2-7 | - | TRBV6-1 | few | CASSASWSYEQYF | TGTGCCAGCAGTGCCTCGTGGAGCTACGAGCAGTACTTC
TRBJ2-1 | TRBD1 | TRBV7-3 | medium-sized | CASSNRDRENNEQFF | TGTGCCAGCAGCAACCGGGACAGGGAAAACAATGAGCAGTTCTTC
TRBJ2-1 | TRBD2 | TRBV28 | - | CASSSPVAGAHNEQFF | TGTGCCAGCAGTTCCCCGGTAGCGGGGGCCCACAATGAGCAGTTCTTC